This TCR beta chain was recovered during a study of shared clonotypes between healthy human individuals. Regarding the study as a whole: Sampling covered blood only; tissue repertoires likely differ.

Comments on this clone: No antigen is known for it.

V gave up 4 bases and J gave up 3 bases, with 7 bases separating them. Germline lookup yields CDR1 MDHEN and CDR2 SYDVKM. The CDR3 is 13 amino acids. TCRdb's copy holds only in-frame clones and misses some; the assay was immunoSEQ multiplex PCR. This repertoire shows 2 million to 2.5 million clones, about nine tenths found once; its top ten account for roughly 0.34%. V usage is TRBV28 and J usage is TRBJ1-5; D ambiguous. Sequences were obtained from naive CD4+ T cells from PBMCs. As for subset: CD45RA+ positively selected. The source is a man between 18 and 29 years old in good health. Some clones in this sample may be carry-over from other donors' samples. The CDR3 spells CASSYGVNQPQHF. CDR3 nucleotides: TGTGCCAGCAGTTATGGGGTCAATCAGCCCCAGCATTTT.